Listed here are 17 T cell receptor beta chains from one sample, sequenced in a study of shared clonotypes between healthy human individuals. TCRdb's copy holds only in-frame clones and misses some; the assay was immunoSEQ multiplex PCR. The data show 650,000 to 800,000 clones, approximately 90% seen once. CD45RO-negative CD8 cells positively selected for CCR7 made up the naive population, which excluded terminally differentiated effector memory CD45RA+ cells. The sequencing input was naive CD8+ T cells sorted from blood. These receptors were collected from a man aged 25 to 45 in good health.

This chain links TRBV27 with TRBJ1-5, with D perhaps TRBD1 (5 bases). The length of the CDR3 is 15 residues. Trimming stripped 4 bases from V and 3 bases from J, with 13 bases between. Germline V CDR1 and CDR2: MNHEY, SMNVEV (reference sequence). Here the CDR3 reads CASSSERGYNQPQHF. The CDR3 DNA follows: TGTGCCAGCAGTTCAGAAAGGGGCTACAATCAGCCCCAGCATTTT.

The chain has TRBV6-4 and TRBJ2-7, with 10 bases lining up with TRBD2. The junction had 15 bases not matched to a gene; V was cut back by 4 bases and J by 3 bases. The length of the CDR3 is 18 residues. Germline V gene data show CDR1 as MRHNA and CDR2 as SNTAGT. The chain's CDR3 is CASSGTPSGRGLHYEQYF. The CDR3 nucleotides are TGTGCCAGCAGTGGCACCCCTAGCGGGAGAGGTCTCCACTACGAGCAGTACTTC.

This chain connects TRBV29-1 to TRBJ2-3; possibly TRBD1 for D (5 bases). Trimming took 3 bases from V and 2 from J, leaving 21 bases between them. Germline V gene data show CDR1 as SQVTM and CDR2 as ANQGSEA. CDR3 length: 17 amino acids. Written as DNA, the CDR3 is TGCAGCGTTGAGGGGCCTGGTGTATTCTCTGACACAGATACGCAGTATTTT. This encodes CSVEGPGVFSDTDTQYF.

J is TRBJ2-5 and V is TRBV28; no clear D. The length of the CDR3 is 13 residues. V lost 2 bases, J lost 4 bases, and 8 bases lay in between. Germline V CDR1 and CDR2: MDHEN, SYDVKM. CDR3 nucleotides: TGTGCCAGCAGTTTAATCACGGGAGAGACCCAGTACTTC. Amino acids: CASSLITGETQYF.

The DNA for the CDR3 is TGTGCCAGCAGCCCCAGACAGGACGATCAGCCCCAGCATTTT. Translating gives CASSPRQDDQPQHF. The chain has TRBV7-9 and TRBJ1-5; D may be TRBD1 (6 bases). Germline V gene lookup returns CDR1 SEHNR and CDR2 FQNEAQ (reference sequence). Trimming took off 5 bases at V and 5 bases at J, with 13 bases between the two ends. This CDR3 has 14 residues.

The rearrangement joins TRBV4-1 to TRBJ1-5; weak D call: TRBD1 (5 bases). The V and J ends lost 3 bases and 0 bases respectively, with 9 bases between them. The CDR3 spans 15 residues. Germline V gene sequence: CDR1 MGHRA, CDR2 YSYEKL. CDR3 nucleotide sequence: TGCGCCAGCAGCCAGGAACAGGCTAGCAATCAGCCCCAGCATTTT. Encoded protein: CASSQEQASNQPQHF.

A note on this clone: Other DNA sequences from this sample encode an identical CDR3 as well. J is TRBJ1-5 and V is TRBV5-6, with TRBD1 as a possible D gene (5 bases). V was shortened by 0 bases and J by 7 bases, with 11 bases between the two germline ends. The CDR3 is made up of 14 amino acids. Germline values: CDR1 SGHDT, CDR2 YYEEEE. The CDR3 DNA reads as TGTGCCAGCAGCTTGGGCCGAGGGGAACAGCCCCAGCATTTT. As protein: CASSLGRGEQPQHF. Filled out from reference TRBV5-6 and TRBJ1-5, the complete variable domain reads DAGVTQSPTHLIKTRGQQVTLRCSPKSGHDTVSWYQQALGQGPQFIFQYYEEEERQRGNFPDRFSGHQFPNYSSELNVNALLLGDSALYLCASSLGRGEQPQHFGDGTRLSIL.

The genes are TRBV10-2 and TRBJ2-7, with D possibly being TRBD1 or TRBD2 (5 bases each). Germline V gene lookup returns CDR1 WSHSY and CDR2 SAAADI. Trimming left V 6 bases short and J 6 bases short, with 12 bases between. The CDR3 totals 12 residues. The DNA for the CDR3 is TGCGCCAGCAGCGGGACCATCGGCGAGCAGTACTTC. Its protein is CASSGTIGEQYF.

This clone was seen once. The chain combines TRBV7-3 with TRBJ2-1, with 7 bases identical to TRBD1. The CDR3 sequence is 15 residues long. Germline CDR1 and CDR2: SGHTA and FQGTGA. After removal of 5 bases from V and 2 bases from J, the junction contained 6 bases not matched to a gene. Written as DNA, the CDR3 is TGTGCCAGCAGCGCGACAGGGCCACCCTACAATGAGCAGTTCTTC. It specifies CASSATGPPYNEQFF.

The chain couples TRBV28 to TRBJ1-2; D is unclear. The germline V gene encodes CDR1 MDHEN and CDR2 SYDVKM. Trimming shortened V by 6 bases and J by 8 bases, and 25 bases separated the two germline ends. This CDR3 comprises 16 residues. The CDR3 loop reads CASSQTRTPKVDGYTF. DNA of the CDR3: TGTGCCAGCAGCCAGACGCGGACCCCGAAAGTAGACGGCTACACCTTC.

The chain recombines TRBV6-6 with TRBJ2-1, with 9 nucleotides matching TRBD2. J lost 5 bases, V lost 8 bases, and 7 bases had no gene match. CDR1 and CDR2 from the germline V gene are MNHNY and SVGAGI (reference sequence). CDR3 length: 14 amino acids. The CDR3: CASSKTSGNNEQFF. CDR3 nucleotides: TGTGCCAGCTCCAAGACTAGCGGTAACAATGAGCAGTTCTTC.

This sequence joins TRBV29-1 and TRBJ1-1; D call uncertain. The V gene lost 7 bases and the J gene lost 3 bases, with 12 bases spanning the gap. Germline CDR1 and CDR2: SQVTM and ANQGSEA. The CDR3 is 12 residues long. The CDR3 bases are TGCAGCGGGAGGGCCGGGGACACTGAAGCTTTCTTT. Translation: CSGRAGDTEAFF.

This chain links TRBV27 with TRBJ1-1; D not resolved. Deletions cut 4 bases from V and 0 bases from J, with 18 bases between. The CDR3 consists of 17 residues. Germline V gene sequence: CDR1 MNHEY, CDR2 SMNVEV (reference sequence). For the CDR3, the DNA is TGTGCCAGCAGTTCAATATGGGCGGTCGGAATGAACACTGAAGCTTTCTTT. Translated: CASSSIWAVGMNTEAFF.

The CDR3 protein is CASSFGGSFSYEQYF. The CDR3 DNA reads as TGTGCCAGCAGTTTTGGGGGGTCCTTTTCCTACGAGCAGTACTTC. The chain carries TRBV28 and TRBJ2-7, with D tentatively TRBD2 (6 bases). The CDR3 has 15 residues. V shed 3 bases and J shed 1 base, with 13 bases lying between them. Germline CDR1 and CDR2: MDHEN and SYDVKM.

The chain is built from TRBV5-6 and TRBJ2-6, with unresolved D. The V gene lost 2 bases and the J gene lost 0 bases, with 9 bases spanning the gap. Germline loops: CDR1 SGHDT, CDR2 YYEEEE. CDR3 length: 16 residues. The CDR3 DNA reads TGTGCCAGCAGCTTACAAGTCCACTCTGGGGCCAACGTCCTGACTTTC. This translates into CASSLQVHSGANVLTF.

The DNA for the CDR3 is TGTGCCAGCAGTGACGTGACCAGCGGCTTGGAGTTCTTC. It encodes CASSDVTSGLEFF. This chain links TRBV27 with TRBJ2-1; TRBD2 might be the D (5 bases). V was clipped by 5 bases and J by 14 bases, with 19 bases between them. The CDR3 contains 13 residues. Germline V gene data show CDR1 as MNHEY and CDR2 as SMNVEV (reference sequence).

On this clone itself: No conserved phenylalanine or tryptophan ends this CDR3, so it is likely a read error. The limits of the CDR3 on the DNA are not certain, so only TCRdb's listed CDR3 is given. The genes are TRBV6-4 and TRBJ2-6. The CDR3 has 12 residues if both end residues are counted. CDR1 and CDR2 (germline): MRHNA, SNTAGT. This CDR3 is CASSDSRSGNRT.